This T cell receptor beta chain was retrieved from a study of beta chain features in type 1 diabetes. Investigators reverse transcribed all isolated RNA, so they sequenced expressed TCRB transcripts. The protocol was immunoSEQ multiplex PCR, while the TCRdb copy is restricted to in-frame clones and leaves out a portion. The data show around 250,000 clones, about 14% seen once. Details on this clone: Its target is unknown.

Germline CDR1 SQVTM, CDR2 ANQGSEA. This CDR3 is 12 amino acids long. V dropped 0 bases and J dropped 7; count of bases not matched to a gene: 3. Broader study findings: People with Type 1 diabetes carried modestly yet significantly shorter TCRB CDR3s in all four CD4+ subsets.

The sequence was collected from a man aged 25-45 years with type 1 diabetes. The sequenced sample consisted of naive CD4+ T cells from blood. V is TRBV29-1 and J is TRBJ2-7; 7 bases align to TRBD2. The CDR3 coding sequence is TGCAGCGTTGAAGAAACCGGGGGGGAGCAGTACTTC. Residues: CSVEETGGEQYF.